The clone carrying this TCR beta chain was counted at least ten times. The sample belongs to a study of metastatic and nonmetastatic thyroid tumors. Turning to the study itself: Repertoires of blood and of tissue (tumor or nodule) from malignant and benign thyroid patients were compared.

All patients reached thyroid surgery having received no treatment beforehand. In the study's own analysis: Built for papillary thyroid cancer, a distant-metastasis classifier drew on CDR3 differences across clinicopathological groups. MiXCR reprocessed the PCR reads for TCRdb. The V and J calls were determined by TCRdb, not by the authors. The sample lists approximately 22,000 clones; roughly 12% were seen once. The germline V gene encodes CDR1 SGHVS and CDR2 FNYEAQ. There are 14 residues in the CDR3. Trimming removed 5 bases from V and 6 bases from J, with 13 bases in between. V is TRBV7-6 and J is TRBJ2-2, with D possibly TRBD2 on 5 matching bases. The sequence derives from a female donor with papillary thyroid cancer or a benign thyroid nodule (not recorded which). Some clones in this sample may be carry-over from other donors' samples. The sample comprised blood. The CDR3 is CASSLRAGPGELFF. CDR3 sequence (DNA): TGTGCCAGCAGCCTACGTGCGGGCCCCGGGGAGCTGTTTTTT.